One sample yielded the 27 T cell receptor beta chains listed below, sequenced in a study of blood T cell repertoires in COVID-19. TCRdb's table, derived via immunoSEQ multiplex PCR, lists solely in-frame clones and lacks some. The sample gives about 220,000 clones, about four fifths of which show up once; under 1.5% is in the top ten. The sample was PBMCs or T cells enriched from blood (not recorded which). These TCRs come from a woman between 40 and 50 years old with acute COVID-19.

The DNA for the CDR3 is TGTGCCAGCAGCTTGGCTGGGAGCTCTGGAAACACCATATATTTT. Encoded protein: CASSLAGSSGNTIYF. The chain combines TRBV5-4 with TRBJ1-3; no reliable D call. V dropped 0 bases and J dropped 0 bases, with 7 bases sitting between them. The germline gives CDR1 SGHNT, CDR2 YYREEE (reference sequence). CDR3 length equals 15 residues.

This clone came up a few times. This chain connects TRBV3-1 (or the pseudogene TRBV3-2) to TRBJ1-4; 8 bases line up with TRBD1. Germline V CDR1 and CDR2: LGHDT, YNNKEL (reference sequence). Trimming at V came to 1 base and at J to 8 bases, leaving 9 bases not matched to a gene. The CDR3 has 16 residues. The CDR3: CASSQGDRGRKEKLFF. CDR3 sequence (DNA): TGTGCCAGCAGCCAAGGCGACAGGGGAAGAAAGGAAAAACTGTTTTTT.

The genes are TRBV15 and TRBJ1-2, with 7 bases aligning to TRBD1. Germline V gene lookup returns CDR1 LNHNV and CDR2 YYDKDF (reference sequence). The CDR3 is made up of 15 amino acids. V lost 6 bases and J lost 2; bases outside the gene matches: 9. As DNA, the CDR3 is TGTGCCACCAGGAAGGGACAGACAGGAAACTATGGCTACACCTTC. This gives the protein CATRKGQTGNYGYTF.

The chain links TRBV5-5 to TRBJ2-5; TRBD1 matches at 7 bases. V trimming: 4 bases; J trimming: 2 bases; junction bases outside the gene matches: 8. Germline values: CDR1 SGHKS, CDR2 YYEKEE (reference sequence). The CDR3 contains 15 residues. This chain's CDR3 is CASSPLGQAQETQYF. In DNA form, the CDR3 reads TGTGCCAGCAGCCCCCTAGGACAGGCTCAAGAGACCCAGTACTTC.

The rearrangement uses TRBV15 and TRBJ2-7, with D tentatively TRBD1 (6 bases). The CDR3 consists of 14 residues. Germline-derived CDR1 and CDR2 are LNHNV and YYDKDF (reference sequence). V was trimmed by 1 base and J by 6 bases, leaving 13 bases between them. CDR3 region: CATSRGGQIIEQYF. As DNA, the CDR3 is TGTGCCACCAGCAGAGGAGGACAGATTATCGAGCAGTACTTC.

The CDR3 loop reads CAISGAGSEKLFF. The CDR3 nucleotides read TGTGCCATCAGTGGTGCAGGGTCGGAAAAACTGTTTTTT. This rearrangement joins TRBV10-3 to TRBJ1-4, with D tentatively TRBD1 (5 bases). Germline V gives CDR1 ENHRY, CDR2 SYGVKD. Trimming pared 4 bases from V and 8 bases from J, leaving 11 bases between. The CDR3 has 13 amino acids.

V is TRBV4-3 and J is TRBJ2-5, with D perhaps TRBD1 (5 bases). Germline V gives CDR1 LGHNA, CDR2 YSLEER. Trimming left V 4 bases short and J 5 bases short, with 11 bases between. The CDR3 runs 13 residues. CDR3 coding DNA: TGCGCCAGCAGCCCGACAGCTAGGGAGACCCAGTACTTC. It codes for CASSPTARETQYF.

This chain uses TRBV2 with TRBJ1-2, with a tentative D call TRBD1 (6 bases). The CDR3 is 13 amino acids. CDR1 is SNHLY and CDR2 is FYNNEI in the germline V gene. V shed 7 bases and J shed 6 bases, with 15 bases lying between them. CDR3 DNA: TGTGCCAGCACCGGACAGATAATCCATGGCTACACCTTC. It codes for CASTGQIIHGYTF.

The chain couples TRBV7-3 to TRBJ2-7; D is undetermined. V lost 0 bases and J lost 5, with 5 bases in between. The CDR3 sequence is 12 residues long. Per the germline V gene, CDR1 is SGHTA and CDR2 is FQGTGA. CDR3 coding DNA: TGTGCCAGCAGCTTAACTGGGCACGAGCAGTACTTC. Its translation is CASSLTGHEQYF.

In DNA form, the CDR3 reads TGTGCCAGTAGCCCCTGGGGGGGCGGAACGAACACCGGGGAGCTGTTTTTT. This codes for CASSPWGGGTNTGELFF. The chain carries TRBV19 and TRBJ2-2; D is possibly TRBD2 (7 bases). Germline CDR1 is LNHDA and CDR2 is SQIVND (reference sequence). This CDR3 region has 17 residues. V lost 6 bases to trimming and J lost 0 bases, with 17 bases between them.

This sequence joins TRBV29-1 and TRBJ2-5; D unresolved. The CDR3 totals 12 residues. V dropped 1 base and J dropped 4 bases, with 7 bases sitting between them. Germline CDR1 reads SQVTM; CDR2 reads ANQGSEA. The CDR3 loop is CSVEGAGETQYF. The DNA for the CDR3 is TGCAGCGTTGAAGGGGCCGGAGAGACCCAGTACTTC.

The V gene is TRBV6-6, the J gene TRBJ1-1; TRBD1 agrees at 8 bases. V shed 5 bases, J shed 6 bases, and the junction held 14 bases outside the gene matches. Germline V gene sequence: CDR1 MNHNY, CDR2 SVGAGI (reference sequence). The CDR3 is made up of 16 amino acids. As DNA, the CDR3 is TGTGCCAGCAGTCCTTACCCTGGACAGGGAGCCCCTGAAGCTTTCTTT. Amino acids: CASSPYPGQGAPEAFF.

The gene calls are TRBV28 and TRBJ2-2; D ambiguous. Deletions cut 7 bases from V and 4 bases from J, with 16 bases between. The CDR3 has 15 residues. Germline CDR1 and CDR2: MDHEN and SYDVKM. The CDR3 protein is CASTSPGKGTGELFF. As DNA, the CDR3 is TGTGCCAGCACCAGTCCAGGAAAAGGCACCGGGGAGCTGTTTTTT.

The CDR3 DNA is TGTGCCAGCAGCTTTGAGGGATCTGGTGAAGCTTTCTTT. As protein: CASSFEGSGEAFF. The J gene is TRBJ1-1, the V gene TRBV7-9, with D uncertain. Germline V gives CDR1 SEHNR, CDR2 FQNEAQ (reference sequence). CDR3 size: 13 residues. Trimming shortened V by 3 bases and J by 7 bases, and 12 bases separated the two germline ends.

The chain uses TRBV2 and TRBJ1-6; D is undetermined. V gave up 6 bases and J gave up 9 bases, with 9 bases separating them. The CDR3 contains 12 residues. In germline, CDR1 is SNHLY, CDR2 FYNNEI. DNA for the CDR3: TGTGCCAGCAGGGACTTGGGTTCACCCCTCCACTTT. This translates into CASRDLGSPLHF.

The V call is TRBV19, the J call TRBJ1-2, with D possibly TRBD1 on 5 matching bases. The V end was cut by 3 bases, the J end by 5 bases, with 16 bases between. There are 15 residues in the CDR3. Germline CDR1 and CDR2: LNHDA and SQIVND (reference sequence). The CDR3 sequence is CASSIGTTSDYGYTF. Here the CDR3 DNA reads TGTGCCAGTAGTATTGGGACTACCTCGGATTATGGCTACACCTTC.

CDR3 protein: CASTPGFNYGYTF. The CDR3 DNA sequence: TGTGCCAGTACCCCGGGGTTCAACTATGGCTACACCTTC. The rearrangement joins TRBV19 to TRBJ1-2; D is uncertain. Trimming removed 7 bases at V and 2 bases at J, with 11 bases between. Germline V gives CDR1 LNHDA, CDR2 SQIVND (reference sequence). The CDR3 is 13 residues long.

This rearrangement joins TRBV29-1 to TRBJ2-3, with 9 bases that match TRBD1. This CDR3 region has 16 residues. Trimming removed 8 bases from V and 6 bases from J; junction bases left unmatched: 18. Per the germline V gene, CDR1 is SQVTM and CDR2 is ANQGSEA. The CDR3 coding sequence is TGCAGCCAGAAGGAGTCGGCGACAGGGGGTGTGGATACGCAGTATTTT. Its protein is CSQKESATGGVDTQYF.

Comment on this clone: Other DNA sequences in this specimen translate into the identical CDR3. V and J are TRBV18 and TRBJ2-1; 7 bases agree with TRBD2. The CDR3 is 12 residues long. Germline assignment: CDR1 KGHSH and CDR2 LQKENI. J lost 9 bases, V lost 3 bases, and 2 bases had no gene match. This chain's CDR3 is CASSPGRREQFF. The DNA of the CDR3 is TGTGCCAGCTCACCCGGGAGGCGTGAGCAGTTCTTC.

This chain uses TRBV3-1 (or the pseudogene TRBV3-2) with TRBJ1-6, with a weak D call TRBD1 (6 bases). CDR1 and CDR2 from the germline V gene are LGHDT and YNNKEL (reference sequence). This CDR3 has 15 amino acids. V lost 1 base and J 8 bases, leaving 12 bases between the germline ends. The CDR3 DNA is TGTGCCAGCAGCCAAGCCAGGCAGGGGTATTCACCCCTCCACTTT. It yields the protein CASSQARQGYSPLHF.

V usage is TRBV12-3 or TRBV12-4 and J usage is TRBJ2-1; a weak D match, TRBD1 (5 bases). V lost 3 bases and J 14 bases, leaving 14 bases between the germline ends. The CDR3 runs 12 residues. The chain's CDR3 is CASSFHPQGEFF. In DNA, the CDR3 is TGTGCCAGCAGTTTCCACCCGCAGGGTGAGTTCTTC.

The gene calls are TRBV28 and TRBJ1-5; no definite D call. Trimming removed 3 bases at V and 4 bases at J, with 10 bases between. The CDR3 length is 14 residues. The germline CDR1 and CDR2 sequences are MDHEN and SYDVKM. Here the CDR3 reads CASSLGGYNQPQHF. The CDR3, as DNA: TGTGCCAGCAGTTTGGGAGGGTATAATCAGCCCCAGCATTTT.

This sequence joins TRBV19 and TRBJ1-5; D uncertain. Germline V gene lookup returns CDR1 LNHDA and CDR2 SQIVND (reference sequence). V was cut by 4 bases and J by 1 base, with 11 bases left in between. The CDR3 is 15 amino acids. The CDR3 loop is CASSSRRLSNQPQHF. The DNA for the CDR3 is TGTGCCAGTAGTAGCAGGAGGCTCAGCAATCAGCCCCAGCATTTT. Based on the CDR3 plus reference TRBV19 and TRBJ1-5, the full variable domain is DGGITQSPKYLFRKEGQNVTLSCEQNLNHDAMYWYRQDPGQGLRLIYYSQIVNDFQKGDIAEGYSVSREKKESFPLTVTSAQKNPTAFYLCASSSRRLSNQPQHFGDGTRLSIL.

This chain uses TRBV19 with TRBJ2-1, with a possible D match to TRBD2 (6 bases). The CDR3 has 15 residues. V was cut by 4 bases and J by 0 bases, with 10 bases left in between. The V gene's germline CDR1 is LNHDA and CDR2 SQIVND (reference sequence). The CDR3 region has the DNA TGTGCCAGTAGTACGGGACTCGTCTCCTACAATGAGCAGTTCTTC. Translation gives CASSTGLVSYNEQFF.

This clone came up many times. CDR3: CASSPRTGSYEQYF. CDR3 nucleotides: TGTGCCAGCAGCCCCCGGACAGGGAGCTACGAGCAGTACTTC. This chain connects TRBV7-8 to TRBJ2-7, with 8 bases fitting TRBD1. Germline V lookup: CDR1 SGHVS, CDR2 FQNEAQ. Germline trimming cut 5 bases from V and 3 bases from J; bases unmatched to any gene: 6. The CDR3 contains 14 residues.

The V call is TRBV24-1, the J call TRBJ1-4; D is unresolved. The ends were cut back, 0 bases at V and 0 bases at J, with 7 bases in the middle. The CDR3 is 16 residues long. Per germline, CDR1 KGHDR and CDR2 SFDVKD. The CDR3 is CATSDLPYATNEKLFF. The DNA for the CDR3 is TGTGCCACCAGTGATTTGCCCTATGCAACTAATGAAAAACTGTTTTTT.

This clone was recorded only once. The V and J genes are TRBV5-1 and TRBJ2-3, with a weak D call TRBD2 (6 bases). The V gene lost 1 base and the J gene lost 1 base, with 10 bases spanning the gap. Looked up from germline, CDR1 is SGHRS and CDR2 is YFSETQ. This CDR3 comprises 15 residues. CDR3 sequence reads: CASSLSGPRTDTQYF. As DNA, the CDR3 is TGCGCCAGCAGCTTGAGCGGGCCCCGCACAGATACGCAGTATTTT.